This T cell receptor beta chain was retrieved from a study of cytotoxic CD8 clonotypes in ibrutinib-treated CLL. Study-level information: The study included 11 relapsed/refractory and fewer than 16 treatment-naive patients; 17 to 18 had IGHV unmutated disease. Study-wide results and caveats: Upon ibrutinib response clonality rose, and upon progression it fell back toward baseline.

Depths of 1 in 200,000 to 1 in 1 million T cells were the sequencing target. TCRdb's copy holds only in-frame clones and misses some; the assay was immunoSEQ multiplex PCR. This table holds about 39,000 clones, 68% found once. This clone was seen a handful of times. Its target is unknown. V was clipped by 5 bases and J by 9 bases; unmatched bases: 7. This CDR3 contains 13 residues. Germline assignment: CDR1 MNHNS and CDR2 SASEGT. This rearrangement joins TRBV6-1 to TRBJ2-1, with TRBD1 identical over 7 bases. Material: PBMCs, obtained at disease progression, from a patient treated with ibrutinib. The source is a human donor with chronic lymphocytic leukemia. The CDR3 reads CASSTRQGTEQFF. The CDR3 DNA sequence: TGTGCCAGCAGTACCCGACAGGGTACTGAGCAGTTCTTC.